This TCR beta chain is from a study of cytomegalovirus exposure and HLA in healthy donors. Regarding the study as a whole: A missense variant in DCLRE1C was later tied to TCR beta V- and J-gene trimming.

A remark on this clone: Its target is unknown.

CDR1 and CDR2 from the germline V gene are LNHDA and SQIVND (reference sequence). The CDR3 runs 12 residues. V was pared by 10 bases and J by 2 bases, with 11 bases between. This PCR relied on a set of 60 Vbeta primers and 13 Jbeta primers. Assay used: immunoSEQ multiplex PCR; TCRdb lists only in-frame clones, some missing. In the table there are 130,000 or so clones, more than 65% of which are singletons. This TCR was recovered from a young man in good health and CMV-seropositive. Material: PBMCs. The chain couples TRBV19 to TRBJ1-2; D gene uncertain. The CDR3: CATGLKNYGYTF. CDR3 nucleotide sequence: TGTGCCACCGGACTCAAGAACTATGGCTACACCTTC. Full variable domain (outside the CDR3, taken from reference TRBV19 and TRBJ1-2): DGGITQSPKYLFRKEGQNVTLSCEQNLNHDAMYWYRQDPGQGLRLIYYSQIVNDFQKGDIAEGYSVSREKKESFPLTVTSAQKNPTAFYLCATGLKNYGYTFGSGTRLTVV.